This passage covers 8 T cell receptor beta chains from one sample sequenced in a study of blood T cell repertoires in COVID-19. Repertoires were generated with immunoSEQ multiplex PCR, while TCRdb's copy carries only in-frame clones and drops some. The repertoire has around 240,000 clones, around 86% of them found once; the top ten carry roughly 2%. The sequencing sample was made of PBMCs or T cells enriched from blood (not recorded which). The receptors here all came from a woman aged 50 to 60 who had recovered from COVID-19.

The chain carries TRBV4-1 and TRBJ1-3; D not resolved. Germline V CDR1 and CDR2: MGHRA, YSYEKL. V lost 4 bases, J lost 2 bases, and 6 bases lay in between. The CDR3 sequence is 13 residues long. For the CDR3, the DNA is TGCGCCAGCAGCCCTTGGCCTGGAAACACCATATATTTT. Translation: CASSPWPGNTIYF.

This clone was picked up one time. The V gene is TRBV4-1, the J gene TRBJ2-5; TRBD1 agrees at 8 bases. CDR3 length equals 16 residues. The junction had 7 bases not matched to a gene; V was cut back by 2 bases and J by 2 bases. The germline V gene encodes CDR1 MGHRA and CDR2 YSYEKL. CDR3 in amino acids: CASSQQTGAVQETQYF. The DNA for the CDR3 is TGCGCCAGCAGCCAACAGACAGGGGCCGTACAAGAGACCCAGTACTTC.

The chain couples TRBV4-1 to TRBJ2-2, with 14 bases identical to TRBD2. Germline assignment: CDR1 MGHRA and CDR2 YSYEKL. The J segment lost 6 bases and the V segment lost 2 bases, leaving 5 bases of the junction unmatched. The CDR3 length is 17 residues. In nucleotides, the CDR3 is TGCGCCAGCAGCCAACCCGGGACTAGCGGGAGTTCCGGGGAGCTGTTTTTT. Its protein product is CASSQPGTSGSSGELFF.

The V call is TRBV4-3, the J call TRBJ2-7, with 9 bases that match TRBD2. Per germline, CDR1 LGHNA and CDR2 YSLEER. Trimming at V came to 0 bases and at J to 4 bases, leaving 7 bases not matched to a gene. There are 16 residues in the CDR3. The CDR3 bases are TGCGCCAGCAGCCAAGATCCGATAGCGGGAGCTTACGAGCAGTACTTC. This gives the protein CASSQDPIAGAYEQYF.

This clone was counted between two and nine times. CDR3 residues: CASSQTYVEKLFF. CDR3 nucleotides: TGTGCCAGCAGCCAGACTTATGTTGAAAAACTGTTTTTT. The chain couples TRBV14 to TRBJ1-4; D unresolved. V shed 3 bases and J shed 7 bases, with 9 bases lying between them. Germline V gene data show CDR1 as SGHDN and CDR2 as FVKESK. The CDR3 contains 13 residues.

The chain recombines TRBV5-1 with TRBJ1-1; no firm D call. CDR1 is SGHRS, CDR2 YFSETQ, per germline. V was shortened by 4 bases and J by 3 bases, with 19 bases between the two germline ends. The CDR3 runs to 16 residues. The CDR3 region has the DNA TGCGCCAGCAGCCCCGGCCTTATAACCCGGGACACTGAAGCTTTCTTT. Translated, it gives CASSPGLITRDTEAFF.

This chain links TRBV19 with TRBJ2-2; D not resolved. Per the germline V gene, CDR1 is LNHDA and CDR2 is SQIVND (reference sequence). The CDR3 has 14 residues. V was pared by 2 bases and J by 4 bases, with 8 bases between. This CDR3 reads CASSISASTGELFF. DNA for the CDR3: TGTGCCAGTAGTATAAGCGCAAGCACCGGGGAGCTGTTTTTT.

CDR3: CASSLGWTANYGYTF. The CDR3 nucleotides are TGCGCCAGCAGCCTAGGTTGGACAGCAAACTATGGCTACACCTTC. The genes are TRBV5-1 and TRBJ1-2, with a possible D match to TRBD1 (6 bases). V gave up 4 bases and J gave up 2 bases, with 15 bases separating them. The CDR3 has 15 amino acids. The V gene's germline CDR1 is SGHRS and CDR2 YFSETQ.